Following are 25 T cell receptor beta chains from one sample sequenced in a study of response to subunit inactivated influenza vaccine. TCRdb used MiXCR to reprocess the RT-PCR reads, holding one entry per CDR3 protein. The sample consists of roughly 700,000 distinct CDR3 sequences, roughly 14% of them appearing once. Specimen: PBMCs from blood, collected 14 to 15 days before vaccination. The receptors come from a man in his forties or fifties who received an inactivated influenza vaccine.

This clonotype was detected many times. The V call is TRBV27, the J call TRBJ2-7; 7 positions match TRBD2. The germline gives CDR1 MNHEY, CDR2 SMNVEV (reference sequence). This CDR3 spans 15 amino acids. V lost 3 bases, J lost 3 bases, and 8 bases stayed unmatched. CDR3 sequence reads: CASSFRASGFYEQYF. The CDR3 nucleotides read TGTGCCAGCAGTTTTAGGGCTAGCGGTTTCTACGAGCAGTACTTC.

Turning to this clonotype: Compared with germline, one end of the junction differs, possibly owing to a read error. The rearrangement uses TRBV6-1 and TRBJ2-3; 7 bases match TRBD1. From germline, CDR1 is MNHNS and CDR2 SASEGT. CDR3 length: 16 amino acids. The CDR3 DNA follows: TGTGCCTGCAGGAAGGGCCACAGGGGTGGTACAGATACGCAGTATTTT. The encoded protein is CACRKGHRGGTDTQYF.

The V gene is TRBV20-1, the J gene TRBJ2-5; 7 bases are a match to TRBD2. Germline assignment: CDR1 DFQATT and CDR2 SNEGSKA (reference sequence). With V trimmed by 3 bases and J by 4 bases, 2 bases remained unmatched. The CDR3 covers 12 residues. The CDR3 DNA is TGCAGTGCTAGCTCGGGAGGAGAGACCCAGTACTTC. Translating gives CSASSGGETQYF.

This clonotype was counted only a few times. V usage is TRBV18 and J usage is TRBJ2-1, with TRBD1 matching 8 bases. V dropped 1 base and J dropped 4; count of bases not matched to a gene: 6. The CDR3 spans 16 residues. Germline lookup yields CDR1 KGHSH and CDR2 LQKENI. CDR3 sequence reads: CASSPRGRGPYNEQFF. CDR3 nucleotides: TGTGCCAGCTCACCACGGGGCAGGGGGCCATACAATGAGCAGTTCTTC.

This clonotype was counted only a few times. The gene calls are TRBV5-1 and TRBJ1-1, with D perhaps TRBD1 (5 bases). Germline CDR1 is SGHRS and CDR2 is YFSETQ. The CDR3 extends over 16 amino acids. The V end was cut by 1 base, the J end by 1 base, with 14 bases between. In DNA form, the CDR3 reads TGCGCCAGCAGCTTGCGTTTCCGCACAGGGAACACTGAAGCTTTCTTT. The encoded protein is CASSLRFRTGNTEAFF.

This clonotype showed up just a few times. The chain joins TRBV28 to TRBJ2-7; D gene unclear. The CDR3 has 13 residues. Per the germline V gene, CDR1 is MDHEN and CDR2 is SYDVKM. Trimming stripped 3 bases from V and 2 bases from J, with 8 bases between. The CDR3 DNA follows: TGTGCCAGCAGTTTTAGAGTCCCCTACGAGCAGTACTTC. It yields the protein CASSFRVPYEQYF.

The genes are TRBV4-3 and TRBJ1-2, with 8 nucleotides matching TRBD1. The CDR3 is 15 residues long. J was trimmed by 8 bases and V by 0 bases; bases with no gene match: 8. The germline gives CDR1 LGHNA, CDR2 YSLEER. The chain's CDR3 is CASSQEGQGSGGYTF. For the CDR3, the DNA is TGCGCCAGCAGCCAAGAAGGACAGGGCAGCGGCGGCTACACCTTC.

This clonotype was seen repeatedly, ten times or more. The rearrangement joins TRBV20-1 to TRBJ2-3, with a possible D match to TRBD2 (6 bases). V was clipped by 5 bases and J by 2 bases, with 17 bases between them. This CDR3 is 15 amino acids long. From germline, CDR1 is DFQATT and CDR2 SNEGSKA (reference sequence). CDR3: CSAQDAGLYTDTQYF. The CDR3, as DNA: TGCAGTGCTCAAGACGCGGGGTTATACACAGATACGCAGTATTTT.

This chain connects TRBV20-1 to TRBJ1-2; 11 bases match TRBD1. V dropped 3 bases and J dropped 6; count of bases not matched to a gene: 3. Germline-derived CDR1 and CDR2 are DFQATT and SNEGSKA (reference sequence). This CDR3 is 13 amino acids long. CDR3 nucleotide sequence: TGCAGTGCTAGCCGGGGACAGGGGGATGGCTACACCTTC. Protein sequence: CSASRGQGDGYTF.

This clonotype was counted only a few times. This chain connects TRBV3-1 to TRBJ1-2; D gene ambiguous. Looked up from germline, CDR1 is LGHDT and CDR2 is YNNKEL (reference sequence). The V end was cut by 4 bases, the J end by 7 bases, with 13 bases between. CDR3 size: 13 residues. The CDR3 DNA sequence: TGTGCCAGCAGCCTCCCACGGTCAGGTGGCTACACCTTC. This encodes CASSLPRSGGYTF.

V gene TRBV29-1 combines with J gene TRBJ2-5, with TRBD1 matching over 7 bases. This CDR3 spans 13 amino acids. V shed 6 bases, J shed 4 bases, and the junction held 8 bases outside the gene matches. Germline CDR1 reads SQVTM; CDR2 reads ANQGSEA. CDR3 nucleotides: TGCAGCGTCCCGCGTGGGACAGCAGAGACCCAGTACTTC. This codes for CSVPRGTAETQYF.

This clonotype has ten or more counts. V gene TRBV4-3 combines with J gene TRBJ2-5; D perhaps matches TRBD2 (6 bases). This CDR3 has 14 amino acids. The germline gives CDR1 LGHNA, CDR2 YSLEER. Trimming left V 1 base short and J 1 base short, with 7 bases between. Written as DNA, the CDR3 is TGCGCCAGCAGCCAAGTGCGGGGCCAAGAGACCCAGTACTTC. This codes for CASSQVRGQETQYF.

The gene calls are TRBV5-1 and TRBJ2-1, with 7 bases fitting TRBD1. Trimming at V came to 1 base and at J to 3 bases, leaving 4 bases not matched to a gene. The CDR3 consists of 15 residues. Per the germline V gene, CDR1 is SGHRS and CDR2 is YFSETQ. CDR3 protein: CASSLYGTDYNEQFF. CDR3 DNA: TGCGCCAGCAGCTTGTATGGGACAGACTACAATGAGCAGTTCTTC.

This clonotype was counted between two and nine times. This chain connects TRBV27 to TRBJ2-3; TRBD2 aligns across 12 bases. The CDR3 length is 18 residues. Looked up from germline, CDR1 is MNHEY and CDR2 is SMNVEV (reference sequence). V was pared by 3 bases and J by 6 bases, with 13 bases of the junction left unmatched. The chain's CDR3 is CASSFPRASGGATDTQYF. The CDR3 DNA reads TGTGCCAGCAGTTTCCCCCGGGCTAGCGGGGGGGCAACCGATACGCAGTATTTT.

In this sample, this clonotype turned up many times. The J gene is TRBJ2-2, the V gene TRBV20-1, with a weak D call TRBD2 (6 bases). The CDR3 length is 13 residues. The ends were cut back, 4 bases at V and 4 bases at J, with 10 bases in the middle. In germline, CDR1 is DFQATT, CDR2 SNEGSKA (reference sequence). The CDR3 sequence: CSAILTSTGELFF. In nucleotides, the CDR3 is TGCAGTGCTATATTGACTAGCACCGGGGAGCTGTTTTTT.

V and J are TRBV12-3 or TRBV12-4 and TRBJ1-3; 8 nucleotides line up with TRBD1. After removal of 5 bases from V and 4 bases from J, the junction contained 7 bases not matched to a gene. The CDR3 length is 15 residues. The CDR3 spells CASSPDRGAGNTIYF. The CDR3, as DNA: TGTGCCAGCAGTCCCGACAGGGGAGCAGGAAACACCATATATTTT.

This clonotype was detected only a few times. The chain is built from TRBV5-1 and TRBJ2-2; no firm D call. V lost 0 bases and J 6 bases, leaving 9 bases between the germline ends. The CDR3 is made up of 14 amino acids. Per germline, CDR1 SGHRS and CDR2 YFSETQ. The CDR3 nucleotides are TGCGCCAGCAGCTTGGCGGCCAATTCCGGGGAGCTGTTTTTT. Its translation is CASSLAANSGELFF.

On this clonotype: The junction shows a germline mismatch at one end, possibly a read error. The chain has TRBV12-3 or TRBV12-4 and TRBJ2-2, with D perhaps TRBD2 (5 bases). The CDR3 consists of 15 residues. The CDR3: CASSIDTSLTGEPFF. The DNA of the CDR3 is TGTGCCAGCAGCATTGACACGAGCCTCACCGGGGAGCCGTTTTTT.

V usage is TRBV10-3 and J usage is TRBJ2-1, with TRBD1 matching over 10 bases. Unmatched junction bases numbered 6, after V lost 0 bases and J lost 7 bases. The CDR3 covers 16 residues. From germline, CDR1 is ENHRY and CDR2 SYGVKD. CDR3 residues: CAISESMTGGVNEQFF. The CDR3 nucleotides are TGTGCCATCAGTGAGTCGATGACAGGGGGCGTAAATGAGCAGTTCTTC.

This clonotype was counted only a few times. DNA for the CDR3: TGTGCCAGCAGCTTAGGTGGGGAAGGGACCCAGTACTTC. Residues: CASSLGGEGTQYF. The chain employs TRBV7-2 and TRBJ2-5; D call uncertain. CDR3 size: 13 residues. Trimming stripped 1 base from V and 7 bases from J, with 10 bases between. The germline V gene has CDR1 SGHTA and CDR2 FQGNSA.

This clonotype was observed once. The chain uses TRBV6-5 and TRBJ2-7; D perhaps matches TRBD2 (7 bases). Trimming removed 0 bases at V and 6 bases at J, with 21 bases between. In germline, CDR1 is MNHEY, CDR2 SVGAGI. This CDR3 contains 17 residues. CDR3 sequence: CASSYSPGAGAASEQYF. The CDR3 DNA is TGTGCCAGCAGTTACTCCCCAGGGGCGGGGGCCGCCTCCGAGCAGTACTTC.

The sample holds a few counts of this clonotype. This chain links TRBV5-1 with TRBJ2-2; 7 bases fit TRBD1. Germline CDR1 and CDR2: SGHRS and YFSETQ. The CDR3 has 13 amino acids. V gave up 3 bases and J gave up 7 bases; unmatched junction bases: 3. CDR3 protein: CASSSTGFGELFF. DNA of the CDR3: TGCGCCAGCAGCTCGACAGGGTTCGGGGAGCTGTTTTTT. Filled out from reference TRBV5-1 and TRBJ2-2, the complete variable domain reads KAGVTQTPRYLIKTRGQQVTLSCSPISGHRSVSWYQQTPGQGLQFLFEYFSETQRNKGNFPGRFSGRQFSNSRSEMNVSTLELGDSALYLCASSSTGFGELFFGEGSRLTVL.

The chain couples TRBV20-1 to TRBJ1-1, with D unresolved. The CDR3 sequence is 14 residues long. Between the trimmed V and J ends, which lost 6 bases and 3 bases, there was a span of 17 bases. Germline V gene data show CDR1 as DFQATT and CDR2 as SNEGSKA (reference sequence). CDR3 bases: TGCAGTGCGACCCCCGAAGGGAGGGACACTGAAGCTTTCTTT. Protein: CSATPEGRDTEAFF.

The V and J genes are TRBV5-1 and TRBJ1-2, with D uncertain. The CDR3 consists of 13 residues. V shed 4 bases and J shed 3 bases, with 10 bases lying between them. Per the germline V gene, CDR1 is SGHRS and CDR2 is YFSETQ. DNA for the CDR3: TGCGCCAGCAGCCAGGACCGACACTATGGCTACACCTTC. As protein: CASSQDRHYGYTF.

This clonotype was detected many times. The CDR3 coding sequence is TGCAGCGCTGATCCCCATGGGGGGAGAACTGAAGCTTTCTTT. As protein: CSADPHGGRTEAFF. This chain links TRBV29-1 with TRBJ1-1; D perhaps matches TRBD1 (5 bases). V was pared by 7 bases and J by 5 bases, with 20 bases between. This CDR3 region has 14 residues. The germline CDR1 and CDR2 sequences are SQVTM and ANQGSEA.